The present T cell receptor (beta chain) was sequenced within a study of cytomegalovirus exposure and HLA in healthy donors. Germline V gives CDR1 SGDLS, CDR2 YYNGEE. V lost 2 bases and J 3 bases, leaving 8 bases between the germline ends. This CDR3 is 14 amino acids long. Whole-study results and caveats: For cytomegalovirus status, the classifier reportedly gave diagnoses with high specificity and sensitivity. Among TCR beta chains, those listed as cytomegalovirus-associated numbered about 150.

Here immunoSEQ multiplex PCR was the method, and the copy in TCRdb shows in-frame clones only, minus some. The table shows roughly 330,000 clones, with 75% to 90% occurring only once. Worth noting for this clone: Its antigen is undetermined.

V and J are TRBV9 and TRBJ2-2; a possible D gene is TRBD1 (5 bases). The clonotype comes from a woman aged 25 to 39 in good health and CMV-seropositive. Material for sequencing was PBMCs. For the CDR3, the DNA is TGTGCCAGCAGCGTGCAGGGTTACACCGGGGAGCTGTTTTTT. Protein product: CASSVQGYTGELFF.